The following is a T cell receptor (beta chain) sequence with its context. This clone's antigen is unknown. Per-base quality was not reported, and no clone a single base away is much larger than it. This specimen comes from a study of T cells after yellow fever vaccination (dated by TCRdb to the late 2010s). For context, the study as a whole: The SMART-Seq v4 Ultra Low Input RNA kit was used to prepare libraries from fractions with low cell numbers. Blood was drawn at multiple timepoints before and after primary and secondary immunization, with bulk PBMC replicates and cell subsets isolated. To follow T-cell clones before and after both primary and booster YFV17D yellow fever vaccination, bulk TCR alpha and beta repertoires underwent longitudinal sequencing. Two healthy male donors, one aged 18 to 30 and one aged 30 to 40 years, were included in the cohort.

TCR cDNA was synthesized by 5'RACE template switching, through which a universal primer site and unique molecular identifiers were introduced. Priming for cDNA synthesis came from both the TCR alpha and TCR beta constant segments. Two PCR steps were used to amplify libraries, with sample barcodes and sequencing adapters being added in the second step. Libraries were sequenced on Illumina HiSeq 2500 (2x100 bp) or NovaSeq (2x150 bp). The authors processed their data as follows. Demultiplexing of reads and collapsing into UMI consensus sequences were performed with MIGEC, and V(D)J alignment was carried out with MiXCR. Vaccine-responding clonotypes were defined with edgeR using replicate PBMC samples, requiring FDR below 0.01 and a log2 fold change above 5 up to day 15. CD4 or CD8 identity was assigned to each bulk clonotype according to whether the clonotype was present at higher abundance in the sequenced CD4 repertoire or the sequenced CD8 repertoire. The raw public reads went through TCRdb reprocessing: fastp at Q25, MiXCR clone calling, in-frame beta chains kept. Rows with a matching CDR3 protein are joined into one entry that keeps the most common DNA and genes. The V and J calls were not made by the authors but by TCRdb's processing. This sample gives approximately 580,000 distinct CDR3 sequences in total; about a sixth of them show up just once. The ten largest clones take up around 15% of the sample.

Per the germline V gene, SNHLY is the CDR1 and FYNNEI is the CDR2. The CDR3 goes from the cysteine to the phenylalanine over 13 residues. The kept DNA is CDR3 alone, 39 bases in frame from the first base. Between the V and J ends, shortened by 2 bases and 4 bases respectively, the junction contains 8 bases. What the authors observed across the whole study: Computational filtering was needed because FACS-sorted repertoires could contain abundant contaminating clonotypes from the bulk population. Most clones expanded after primary vaccination were re-detected after the booster (around 96% of CD4 and approximately 88% of CD8), suggesting broad memory maintenance. A small fraction of clonotypes appeared in both the CD4 and CD8 compartments, likely as a result of convergent recombination. The secondary T-cell response was weaker than the primary response but faster, peaking on day 5 instead of day 15. Only two donors were included in the study, so the extent to which the findings can be generalized is limited.

What the treatment or condition label conveys for this sample: live attenuated yellow fever vaccine strain. At each blood-draw timepoint, two biological replicates of bulk PBMCs were obtained. A standard Ficoll-Paque protocol was used to isolate PBMCs from peripheral blood. TriZol was used to extract RNA from bulk PBMCs, CD4 and CD8 fractions, and dextramer-positive and dextramer-negative fractions. The clonotype originates from a man younger than 30 who received the YFV17D yellow fever vaccine. The input for sequencing was PBMCs, taken 5 days after the first yellow fever vaccination. The chain is assembled from TRBV2 and TRBJ2-5, with TRBD2 perhaps the D gene, on 6 matching bases. The nucleotides read TGTGCCAGCAGTGAATTGGAGGGAGAGACCCAGTACTTC. Its protein reads: CASSELEGETQYF. The variable domain in full, with residues beyond the CDR3 obtained from the reference TRBV2 and TRBJ2-5 genes, is EPEVTQTPSHQVTQMGQEVILRCVPISNHLYFYWYRQILGQKVEFLVSFYNNEISEKSEIFDDQFSVERPDGSNFTLKIRSTKLEDSAMYFCASSELEGETQYFGPGTRLLVL.